This T cell receptor (beta chain) stems from a study of cytomegalovirus exposure and HLA in healthy donors. The CDR3 is 16 residues long. The trim removed 1 base at V and 12 bases at J, leaving 14 bases unmatched. CDR1 and CDR2 from the germline V gene are SGHAT and FQNNGV. Worth noting for this clone: The antigen remains undetermined.

PCR primers comprised 60 Vbeta and 13 Jbeta primers. TCRdb's copy holds only in-frame clones and misses some; the assay was immunoSEQ multiplex PCR. The sample holds 150,000 to 200,000 clones, approximately 71% seen once. General observations from the study: Testing in vitro showed a few CMV-associated chains specific for CMV antigens. In a later analysis, TCR beta V- and J-gene trimming was associated with a missense DCLRE1C variant. In a later analysis, TCR association rates varied by HLA locus: DRB1 most, HLA-C fewest.

The clonotype comes from a man aged 18 to 29 in good health and CMV-seropositive. The genes are TRBV11-2 and TRBJ2-1; 8 nucleotides align to TRBD2. Sequencing was carried out using PBMCs. DNA for the CDR3: TGTGCCAGCAGCTTAGTGAAGGGAGCGGGAGCTAATTGGCAGTTCTTC. This encodes CASSLVKGAGANWQFF.